What follows are 26 T cell receptor beta chains derived from one specimen sequenced in a study of post-analysis software for immune sequencing data. Antigens for these TCRs are unknown. TCR beta libraries were prepared from cDNA with unique molecular identifiers. TCRdb independently ran MiXCR on the PCR reads; one entry per CDR3 protein. The sample gives around 400,000 distinct CDR3 sequences, about 40% of which show up once; 7.6% is in the top ten. Findings and caveats of the study: TRBV5-6, TRBV5-1 and TRBV20-1 belonged to a set of about five TRBV segments that were more frequent in patients than controls.

Sequenced material: blood. Receptors were obtained from a girl aged 2 to 10 with multiple sclerosis.

The chain is built from TRBV6-7 and TRBJ2-5, with 9 bases that match TRBD1. The DNA end lines up better with TRBJ2-7; the J call may be wrong. TRBV6-7 is marked as an open reading frame, function uncertain. CDR3 length equals 16 residues. CDR3 sequence: CASSYPPGQGAYEQYF. The CDR3 DNA reads as TGTGCCAGCAGTTACCCACCGGGACAGGGTGCGTACGAGCAGTACTTC.

This chain links TRBV7-2 with TRBJ2-5, with TRBD1 as a possible D gene (6 bases). The CDR3 extends over 15 amino acids. Germline lookup yields CDR1 SGHTA and CDR2 FQGNSA. V dropped 2 bases and J dropped 5 bases, with 15 bases sitting between them. The CDR3 nucleotides are TGTGCCAGCAGCTTACAGGGGCAGGGCCTGGAGACCCAGTACTTC. Encoded protein: CASSLQGQGLETQYF.

The chain carries TRBV3-1 and TRBJ2-1, with D perhaps matching TRBD1 (6 bases). V lost 5 bases and J lost 6, with 17 bases in between. The CDR3 consists of 15 residues. Germline V gene sequence: CDR1 LGHDT, CDR2 YNNKEL (reference sequence). The CDR3 loop reads CASSAGQRGFNEQFF. In DNA form, the CDR3 reads TGTGCCAGCAGCGCAGGGCAAAGGGGGTTCAATGAGCAGTTCTTC.

This clonotype was recorded only once. The junction differs from germline at one of its ends, possibly a read error. The chain is built from TRBV5-1 and TRBJ2-5, with 7 bases aligning to TRBD2. Near its end, the DNA agrees better with TRBJ2-7, so the J call may be wrong. The germline gives CDR1 SGHRS, CDR2 YFSETQ. The CDR3 sequence is 15 residues long. CDR3 region: CVSSLDAGRPYEQYF. In DNA, the CDR3 is TGCGTCAGCAGCTTGGATGCCGGGAGGCCCTACGAGCAGTACTTC.

This chain connects TRBV20-1 to TRBJ1-6; TRBD1 agrees at 11 bases. CDR3 length equals 13 residues. CDR1 is DFQATT and CDR2 is SNEGSKA in the germline V gene (reference sequence). With 5 bases clipped from V and 6 bases from J, the junction kept 0 bases outside the gene matches. The CDR3 here is CSAGQGANSPLHF. In nucleotides, the CDR3 is TGCAGTGCTGGACAGGGGGCTAATTCACCCCTCCACTTT.

The V call is TRBV24-1, the J call TRBJ2-4, with 9 bases fitting TRBD1. The junction had 6 bases not matched to a gene; V was cut back by 3 bases and J by 1 base. The germline gives CDR1 KGHDR, CDR2 SFDVKD. The CDR3 spans 17 residues. CDR3 sequence (DNA): TGTGCCACCAGTGATCAGAGACAGGGGGGTGCCAAAAACATTCAGTACTTC. Translated: CATSDQRQGGAKNIQYF.

V and J are TRBV5-1 and TRBJ2-3; unclear D gene. V lost 0 bases and J 6 bases, leaving 11 bases between the germline ends. The CDR3 has 14 amino acids. Germline V gene data show CDR1 as SGHRS and CDR2 as YFSETQ. CDR3 nucleotides: TGCGCCAGCAGCTTGGGGGGTCCTCCCGATACGCAGTATTTT. Translating it yields CASSLGGPPDTQYF.

This clonotype was counted between two and nine times. V usage is TRBV27 and J usage is TRBJ1-2; a possible D gene is TRBD1 (6 bases). V lost 6 bases to trimming and J lost 5 bases, with 10 bases between them. Germline CDR1 reads MNHEY; CDR2 reads SMNVEV (reference sequence). The CDR3 covers 12 residues. The CDR3 DNA follows: TGTGCCAGCAGCCCCAGGGGTTATGGCTACACCTTC. Translated: CASSPRGYGYTF.

This sequence joins TRBV6-6 and TRBJ2-3, with D possibly being TRBD1 or TRBD2 (6 bases each). V lost 7 bases and J 3 bases, leaving 17 bases between the germline ends. Germline V CDR1 and CDR2: MNHNY, SVGAGI (reference sequence). This CDR3 comprises 15 residues. The CDR3 region is CASTSRGARTDTQYF. The CDR3 nucleotides read TGTGCCAGCACCAGTAGGGGGGCAAGGACAGATACGCAGTATTTT.

The chain couples TRBV10-3 to TRBJ1-2; unclear D gene. Germline CDR1 is ENHRY and CDR2 is SYGVKD. The ends were cut back, 4 bases at V and 4 bases at J, with 7 bases in the middle. The CDR3 sequence is 12 residues long. The DNA for the CDR3 is TGTGCCATCAGTGCGGAGATCTATGGCTACACCTTC. Residues: CAISAEIYGYTF.

The sample holds a few counts of this clonotype. The rearrangement links TRBV9 to TRBJ2-4, with D perhaps given as TRBD1 or TRBD2 (6 bases each). This CDR3 spans 15 amino acids. Trimming stripped 2 bases from V and 3 bases from J, with 12 bases between. Germline values: CDR1 SGDLS, CDR2 YYNGEE. The CDR3 nucleotides read TGTGCCAGCAGCGTGGGGGGCGGATACAAAAACATTCAGTACTTC. Protein product: CASSVGGGYKNIQYF.

The rearrangement links TRBV29-1 to TRBJ1-2; maybe TRBD1 (6 bases). The V gene lost 5 bases and the J gene lost 3 bases, with 10 bases spanning the gap. Germline V gene sequence: CDR1 SQVTM, CDR2 ANQGSEA. There are 12 residues in the CDR3. The CDR3 region has the DNA TGCAGCGTTCGCAGGGGTGACTATGGCTACACCTTC. It encodes CSVRRGDYGYTF.

The chain links TRBV4-3 to TRBJ2-5, with D maybe TRBD1 (5 bases). CDR1 is LGHNA, CDR2 YSLEER, per germline. CDR3 length: 15 residues. V dropped 0 bases and J dropped 4 bases, with 12 bases sitting between them. As DNA, the CDR3 is TGCGCCAGCAGCCAAGATCAGGGTAGGGGAGAGACCCAGTACTTC. Translating gives CASSQDQGRGETQYF.

This chain connects TRBV29-1 to TRBJ2-1, with a tentative D call TRBD2 (5 bases). V lost 4 bases to trimming and J lost 3 bases, with 13 bases between them. In germline, CDR1 is SQVTM, CDR2 ANQGSEA. The CDR3 consists of 14 residues. The CDR3 DNA reads as TGCAGCGTTGCCAGGAGGCTCTTCTACAATGAGCAGTTCTTC. This translates into CSVARRLFYNEQFF.

The chain combines TRBV29-1 with TRBJ2-1; no firm D call. This CDR3 is 11 amino acids long. V was pared by 3 bases and J by 3 bases, with 3 bases between. Germline values: CDR1 SQVTM, CDR2 ANQGSEA. The CDR3 DNA is TGCAGCGTTGAGTACTACAATGAGCAGTTCTTC. It encodes CSVEYYNEQFF.

Only a few counts were recorded for this clonotype. This chain links TRBV4-1 with TRBJ2-7; 12 bases fit TRBD2. V shed 4 bases and J 2 bases; nucleotides not matched to a gene: 12. The germline gives CDR1 MGHRA, CDR2 YSYEKL. The CDR3 has 18 amino acids. DNA for the CDR3: TGCGCCAGCAGCCCCGCCCTAGCGGGAGGGCACCGGGCCTACGAGCAGTACTTC. Amino acids: CASSPALAGGHRAYEQYF.

This sequence joins TRBV5-1 and TRBJ2-5; D is possibly TRBD1 (5 bases). The CDR3 is 15 residues long. Trimming shortened V by 0 bases and J by 13 bases, and 22 bases separated the two germline ends. The germline V gene encodes CDR1 SGHRS and CDR2 YFSETQ. In DNA, the CDR3 is TGCGCCAGCAGCTTGGAAGGCAGGGATATTCTCGAGCGGTACTTC. This codes for CASSLEGRDILERYF. The whole variable domain, remainder taken from reference TRBV5-1 and TRBJ2-5, is KAGVTQTPRYLIKTRGQQVTLSCSPISGHRSVSWYQQTPGQGLQFLFEYFSETQRNKGNFPGRFSGRQFSNSRSEMNVSTLELGDSALYLCASSLEGRDILERYFGPGTRLLVL.

The rearrangement uses TRBV27 and TRBJ2-7; 10 bases map to TRBD1. The V and J ends lost 1 base and 2 bases, in that order; junction bases with no gene match: 2. Looked up from germline, CDR1 is MNHEY and CDR2 is SMNVEV (reference sequence). The CDR3 consists of 15 residues. CDR3 coding DNA: TGTGCCAGCAGTTTATGGGACAGGGGAACCTACGAGCAGTACTTC. Translated, it gives CASSLWDRGTYEQYF.

This clonotype was seen only a few times. J is TRBJ2-3 and V is TRBV14; D ambiguous. This CDR3 has 17 amino acids. Trimming removed 0 bases from V and 0 bases from J, with 13 bases in between. Germline V gene sequence: CDR1 SGHDN, CDR2 FVKESK. The CDR3 region is CASSQDAVYSSTDTQYF. The DNA for the CDR3 is TGTGCCAGCAGCCAAGATGCTGTGTACAGCAGCACAGATACGCAGTATTTT.

The rearrangement uses TRBV27 and TRBJ2-7, with a tentative D call TRBD1 (6 bases). Deletions cut 2 bases from V and 3 bases from J, with 11 bases between. This CDR3 is built from 14 residues. Germline V CDR1 and CDR2: MNHEY, SMNVEV (reference sequence). The CDR3 here is CASSLAGAIYEQYF. CDR3 nucleotides: TGTGCCAGCAGTTTAGCAGGGGCTATCTACGAGCAGTACTTC.

The rearrangement uses TRBV5-6 and TRBJ2-1; no definite D call. V was trimmed by 0 bases and J by 9 bases, leaving 16 bases between them. This CDR3 has 15 amino acids. In germline, CDR1 is SGHDT, CDR2 YYEEEE. As DNA, the CDR3 is TGTGCCAGCAGCTTGGACGCAGGCGTCGGCTCTGAGCAGTTCTTC. Protein product: CASSLDAGVGSEQFF.

The chain recombines TRBV29-1 with TRBJ2-1; D uncertain. The CDR3 has 12 amino acids. From germline, CDR1 is SQVTM and CDR2 ANQGSEA. V shed 2 bases and J shed 3 bases, with 5 bases lying between them. Here the CDR3 DNA reads TGCAGCGTTGAAACCCGCTACAATGAGCAGTTCTTC. This translates into CSVETRYNEQFF.

This rearrangement joins TRBV10-3 to TRBJ2-7; D is unclear. The CDR3 sequence is 12 residues long. The germline V gene has CDR1 ENHRY and CDR2 SYGVKD. Trimming stripped 8 bases from V and 3 bases from J, with 11 bases between. The CDR3 here is CAISQTNYEQYF. CDR3 bases: TGTGCCATCTCCCAGACGAACTACGAGCAGTACTTC.

This rearrangement joins TRBV6-1 to TRBJ2-7; TRBD1 matches 7 bases. Unmatched junction bases numbered 9, after V lost 7 bases and J lost 0 bases. The CDR3 is 15 residues long. CDR1 MNHNS and CDR2 SASEGT come from the germline V gene. The CDR3 region is CASTRDSISSYEQYF. CDR3 nucleotide sequence: TGTGCCAGCACAAGGGACAGCATAAGCTCCTACGAGCAGTACTTC.

The genes are TRBV3-1 and TRBJ1-1; a possible D gene is TRBD1 (6 bases). V dropped 1 base and J dropped 6 bases, with 15 bases sitting between them. The CDR3 runs 15 residues. Germline V CDR1 and CDR2: LGHDT, YNNKEL (reference sequence). CDR3 protein: CASSQVPGVYAEAFF. DNA for the CDR3: TGTGCCAGCAGCCAAGTTCCAGGGGTGTACGCTGAAGCTTTCTTT.

This clonotype was picked up a small number of times. This chain uses TRBV2 with TRBJ2-1; 9 nucleotides agree with TRBD1. Germline V gene lookup returns CDR1 SNHLY and CDR2 FYNNEI. The CDR3 spans 15 residues. With V trimmed by 6 bases and J by 1 base, 4 bases remained unmatched. CDR3 protein: CASRAGTGSYNEQFF. The CDR3 DNA sequence: TGTGCCAGCAGAGCCGGGACAGGGTCCTACAATGAGCAGTTCTTC.